The 10 T cell receptor beta chains presented below share a single source sample, sequenced in a study of blood T cell repertoires in COVID-19. The data were produced by immunoSEQ multiplex PCR, yet TCRdb's version contains in-frame clones alone and is incomplete. The sample holds under 300,000 clones, less than 90% seen once. The specimen sequenced was peripheral blood. Receptors originate from a human donor in a cohort sampled during active COVID-19.

The chain couples TRBV7-9 to TRBJ2-1; 12 bases align to TRBD2. The CDR3 length is 13 residues. J gave up 9 bases and V 6 bases, and 3 bases lay outside the gene matches. CDR1 is SEHNR, CDR2 FQNEAQ, per germline (reference sequence). The CDR3 sequence: CASRELAGGEQFF. The CDR3 DNA follows: TGTGCCAGCAGAGAACTAGCGGGAGGTGAGCAGTTCTTC.

DNA of the CDR3: TGTGCCAGCAGCCCGCTCGGGAACCAAGAGACCCAGTACTTC. Translation: CASSPLGNQETQYF. This sequence joins TRBV7-3 and TRBJ2-5; tentative D call: TRBD2 (5 bases). The CDR3 is 14 residues long. V was shortened by 5 bases and J by 0 bases, with 10 bases between the two germline ends. The germline V gene has CDR1 SGHTA and CDR2 FQGTGA.

V gene TRBV5-4 combines with J gene TRBJ2-3; D is ambiguous. The V gene lost 0 bases and the J gene lost 4 bases, with 9 bases spanning the gap. This CDR3 comprises 14 residues. The germline gives CDR1 SGHNT, CDR2 YYREEE (reference sequence). For the CDR3, the DNA is TGTGCCAGCAGCTTGGCGGGTGTGGCAGATACGCAGTATTTT. It specifies CASSLAGVADTQYF.

This chain connects TRBV5-5 to TRBJ1-4; D perhaps matches TRBD1 (5 bases). In germline, CDR1 is SGHKS, CDR2 YYEKEE (reference sequence). The V and J ends lost 0 bases and 0 bases respectively, with 9 bases between them. This CDR3 comprises 16 residues. CDR3 loop: CASSLGGSTTNEKLFF. DNA for the CDR3: TGTGCCAGCAGCTTGGGGGGCTCTACAACTAATGAAAAACTGTTTTTT.

The chain uses TRBV7-2 and TRBJ2-2; 10 bases line up with TRBD2. The CDR3 totals 15 residues. CDR1 and CDR2 (germline): SGHTA, FQGNSA. J gave up 5 bases and V 4 bases, and 4 bases lay outside the gene matches. For the CDR3, the DNA is TGTGCCAGCAGCTACCAACTAGCGGGGACCGGGGAGCTGTTTTTT. As protein: CASSYQLAGTGELFF. Supplemented by reference TRBV7-2 and TRBJ2-2, the full variable domain reads GAGVSQSPSNKVTEKGKDVELRCDPISGHTALYWYRQSLGQGLEFLIYFQGNSAPDKSGLPSDRFSAERTGGSVSTLTIQRTQQEDSAVYLCASSYQLAGTGELFFGEGSRLTVL.

In its sample, this clone was seen once. The genes are TRBV9 and TRBJ2-3; TRBD2 matches 10 bases. CDR1 and CDR2 from the germline V gene are SGDLS and YYNGEE. The trim removed 4 bases at V and 1 base at J, leaving 9 bases unmatched. CDR3 length: 17 residues. This CDR3 reads CASSPPPGTSGTDTQYF. In DNA form, the CDR3 reads TGTGCCAGCAGCCCCCCTCCCGGGACTAGCGGCACAGATACGCAGTATTTT.

The gene calls are TRBV19 and TRBJ1-2; 7 nucleotides line up with TRBD1. The junction had 11 bases not matched to a gene; V was cut back by 10 bases and J by 12 bases. The CDR3 sequence is 11 residues long. Per the germline V gene, CDR1 is LNHDA and CDR2 is SQIVND (reference sequence). The CDR3, as DNA: TGTGCCACGCGGGACAGTAGGGTGCACACCTTC. Translation gives CATRDSRVHTF.

The chain carries TRBV6-5 and TRBJ2-1; perhaps TRBD2 as D (6 bases). V lost 6 bases and J lost 12, with 18 bases in between. The CDR3 sequence is 13 residues long. Germline CDR1 MNHEY, CDR2 SVGAGI. CDR3 loop: CASRYPGSGVQFF. In nucleotides, the CDR3 is TGTGCCAGCAGATACCCCGGTTCGGGAGTGCAGTTCTTC.

The chain joins TRBV6-2 or TRBV6-3 to TRBJ1-1, with 8 bases aligning to TRBD1. The CDR3 loop spans 15 amino acids. With 2 bases clipped from V and 6 bases from J, the junction kept 8 bases outside the gene matches. Germline V gene sequence: CDR1 MNHEY, CDR2 SVGEGT. The CDR3 DNA sequence: TGTGCCAGCAGTTACGGGGGCAGGGGGCTAGCTGAAGCTTTCTTT. Encoded protein: CASSYGGRGLAEAFF.

V usage is TRBV7-6 and J usage is TRBJ2-5, with no clear D. CDR1 and CDR2 (germline): SGHVS, FNYEAQ. CDR3 size: 10 residues. CDR3 protein: CAGSQETQYF. CDR3 DNA sequence: TGTGCTGGCAGCCAAGAGACCCAGTACTTC.